This T cell receptor beta chain came from a study of CD8 T cells in ankylosing spondylitis. General study findings and limits: A motif of several highly homologous TCR beta variants was seen as apparently characteristic of ankylosing spondylitis blood.

The table lists this clonotype with many counts. Its matching antigen is unknown. Each TCR beta library was made by quantitative 5'-RACE that incorporated molecular barcodes. One entry per CDR3 protein results from TCRdb running MiXCR on the 5' RACE reads. The sample yields 200,000 to 300,000 distinct CDR3 sequences, 7% to 10% seen once. Germline CDR1 is SGHRS and CDR2 is YFSETQ. The CDR3 loop spans 10 amino acids. Trimming took 7 bases from V and 10 from J, leaving 9 bases between them. The receptor comes from a female donor with ankylosing spondylitis or in good health (not recorded which). The sample comprised blood, either unsorted or a sorted T cell fraction (not recorded which). V gene TRBV5-1 combines with J gene TRBJ1-5; D uncertain. CDR3 in DNA: TGCGCCAGCCCAGTAAGACCCCAGCATTTT. Protein: CASPVRPQHF.